This T cell receptor (beta chain) was sequenced during a study of regulatory T cells in long-lasting Graves disease. Study-level findings and limits: What was studied was peripheral blood only, and not thyroid tissue. Persistent Graves' patients had lower TCR diversity than newly diagnosed ones. TRBV28, TRBJ1-2 and TRBJ2-5 were segments that persistent disease favored.

This clonotype was seen ten or more times. Its specificity is unknown. Investigators prepared the TCR beta libraries by applying iRepertoire HTBI primers and Arm-PCR of CDR3 regions. In the source study's methods: Among the samples, 60 to 75 TRBV and 14 to 15 TRBJ segments were identified. MiXCR was run by TCRdb on the multiplex PCR reads, yielding one entry per CDR3 protein. These V and J calls rely on TCRdb rather than the paper's analysis. The sample shows 400,000 to 600,000 distinct CDR3 sequences, roughly 21% of them seen only once. Sample time point: persistent/refractory GD, antithyroid drugs over 5 years with positive TRAb. TCR sequences were obtained from RNA taken from PBMCs. The germline V and J ends were trimmed by 0 bases and 7 bases, with 12 bases remaining between them. The CDR3 loop spans 14 amino acids. Germline V gives CDR1 SGHAT, CDR2 FQNNGV.

The chain is built from TRBV11-2 and TRBJ2-5, with D possibly matching TRBD1 (5 bases). The sample here was peripheral blood mononuclear cells (PBMCs), taken when the disease was refractory, from a patient treated with antithyroid drugs. The receptor's source is a female donor with Graves disease. The DNA of the CDR3 is TGTGCCAGCAGCTTAGAAGGGGTTCTGGGGACCCAGTACTTC. This translates into CASSLEGVLGTQYF.